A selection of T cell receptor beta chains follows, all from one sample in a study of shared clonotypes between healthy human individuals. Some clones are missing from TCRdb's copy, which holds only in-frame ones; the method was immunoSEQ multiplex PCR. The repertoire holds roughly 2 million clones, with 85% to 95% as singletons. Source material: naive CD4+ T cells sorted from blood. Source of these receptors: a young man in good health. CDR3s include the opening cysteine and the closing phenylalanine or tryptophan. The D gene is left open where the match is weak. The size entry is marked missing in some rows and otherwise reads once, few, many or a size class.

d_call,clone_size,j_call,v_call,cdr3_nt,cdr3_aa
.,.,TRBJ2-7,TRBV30,TGTGCCTGGAGCGATTACGAGCAGTACTTC,CAWSDYEQYF
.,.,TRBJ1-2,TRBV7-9,TGTGCCAGCAGCTTAGCCGCGCGGGACATCGCTAACTATGGCTACACCTTC,CASSLAARDIANYGYTF
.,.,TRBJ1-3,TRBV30,TGTGCCTGGAGCTGGGGAACACCAGGGATCTCTGGAAACACCATATATTTT,CAWSWGTPGISGNTIYF
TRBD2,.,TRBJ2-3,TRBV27,TGTGCCAGCAGTTTACACCTAGCGGGGAGCACAGATACGCAGTATTTT,CASSLHLAGSTDTQYF
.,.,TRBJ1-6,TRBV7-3,TGTGCCAGCAGCCGTGGGGGGAATTCACCCCTCCACTTT,CASSRGGNSPLHF
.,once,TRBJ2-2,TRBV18,TGTGCCAGCTCACCGACAGAGAACACCGGGGAGCTGTTTTTT,CASSPTENTGELFF
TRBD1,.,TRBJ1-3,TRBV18,TGTGCCAGCTCACCGACAGGGGTGCCTGGAAACACCATATATTTT,CASSPTGVPGNTIYF
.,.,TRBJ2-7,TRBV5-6,TGTGCCAGCAGCGCGGGACAGTCCTACGAGCAGTACTTC,CASSAGQSYEQYF
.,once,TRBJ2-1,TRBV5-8,TGTGCCAGCAGCTACACTAGAGGGCGGGATTCCTACAATGAGCAGTTCTTC,CASSYTRGRDSYNEQFF
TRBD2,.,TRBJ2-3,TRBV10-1,TGCGCCAGCAGTCAGCGGGAGATAACAGATACGCAGTATTTT,CASSQREITDTQYF
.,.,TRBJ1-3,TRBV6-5,TGTGCCAGCAGCCGCCCGGGGGGCGGAAACACCATATATTTT,CASSRPGGGNTIYF
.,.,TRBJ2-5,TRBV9,TGTGCCAGCAGCGTGTCGAGCAGGCCGTACCAAGAGACCCAGTACTTC,CASSVSSRPYQETQYF
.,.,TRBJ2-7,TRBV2,TGTGCCACCAAACGTCCTAGCGCCTACGAGCAGTACTTC,CATKRPSAYEQYF
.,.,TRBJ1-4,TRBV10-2,TGCGCCAGCAGTGATAGAGTCAATGAAAAACTGTTTTTT,CASSDRVNEKLFF
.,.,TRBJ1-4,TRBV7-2,TGTGCCAGCAGCGGGGGGAGGCTATCCTATGAAAAACTGTTTTTT,CASSGGRLSYEKLFF
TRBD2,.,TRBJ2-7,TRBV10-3,TGTGCCATCAGTGGCGGGAGCTACGAGCAGTACTTC,CAISGGSYEQYF
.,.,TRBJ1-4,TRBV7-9,TGTGCCAGCAGCTTAGAAGCAACTAATGAAAAACTGTTTTTT,CASSLEATNEKLFF
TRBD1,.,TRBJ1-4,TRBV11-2,TGTGCCAGCAGCTTTAACAGGGGAATTGAAAAACTGTTTTTT,CASSFNRGIEKLFF
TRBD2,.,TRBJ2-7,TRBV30,TGTGCCTGGGGGATCCGACTAGCGCGATACGAGCAGTACTTC,CAWGIRLARYEQYF
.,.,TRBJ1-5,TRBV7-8,TGTGCCAGCAGCTTATCGTCACGGGGCAATCAGCCCCAGCATTTT,CASSLSSRGNQPQHF
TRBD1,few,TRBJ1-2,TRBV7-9,TGTGCCAGCAGCCTCGACAGGGTTAACTATGGCTACACCTTC,CASSLDRVNYGYTF
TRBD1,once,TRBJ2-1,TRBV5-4,TGTGCCAGCAGCAAGGGGACAGGGAACTCCTACAATGAGCAGTTCTTC,CASSKGTGNSYNEQFF
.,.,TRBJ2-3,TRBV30,TGTGCCTGGAGTGCCAACCCAGGGTCCCGGATGGATACGCAGTATTTT,CAWSANPGSRMDTQYF
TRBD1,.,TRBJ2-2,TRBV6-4,TGTGCCAGCAGTGTTTTCGGACAGGGGGCATCGAACACCGGGGAGCTGTTTTTT,CASSVFGQGASNTGELFF
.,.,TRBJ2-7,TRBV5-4,TGTGCCAGCAGCTTGGAAGGCCACAGCTCCTACGAGCAGTACTTC,CASSLEGHSSYEQYF
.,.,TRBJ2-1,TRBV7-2,TGTGCCAGCAGCAGGACAAGCTACAATGAGCAGTTCTTC,CASSRTSYNEQFF
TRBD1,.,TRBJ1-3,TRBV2,TGTGCCAGCAGGCCTGACAGGGGCTCTGGAAACACCATATATTTT,CASRPDRGSGNTIYF
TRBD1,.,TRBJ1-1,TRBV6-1,TGTGCCAGCAGTCTCCGGGACAGATTGAACACTGAAGCTTTCTTT,CASSLRDRLNTEAFF